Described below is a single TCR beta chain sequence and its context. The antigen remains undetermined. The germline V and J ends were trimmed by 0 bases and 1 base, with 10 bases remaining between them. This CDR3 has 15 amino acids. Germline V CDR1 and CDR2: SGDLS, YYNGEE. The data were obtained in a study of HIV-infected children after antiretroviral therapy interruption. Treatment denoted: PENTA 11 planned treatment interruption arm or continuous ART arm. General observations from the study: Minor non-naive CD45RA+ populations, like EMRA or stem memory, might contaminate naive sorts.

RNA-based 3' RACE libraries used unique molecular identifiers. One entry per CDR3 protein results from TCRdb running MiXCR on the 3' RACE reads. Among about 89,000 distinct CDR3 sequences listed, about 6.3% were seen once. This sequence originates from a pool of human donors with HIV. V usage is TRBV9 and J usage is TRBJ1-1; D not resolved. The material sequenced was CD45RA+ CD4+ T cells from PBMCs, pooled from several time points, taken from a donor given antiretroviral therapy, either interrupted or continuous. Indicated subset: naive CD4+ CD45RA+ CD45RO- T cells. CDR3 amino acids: CASSVEPDKNTEAFF. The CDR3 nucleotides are TGTGCCAGCAGCGTAGAACCTGACAAGAACACTGAAGCTTTCTTT.